Each of the 30 T cell receptor beta chains below was sequenced from the same sample in a study of CD8 T cells in Susac syndrome. RNA in amounts of roughly 0.5 to 1 ug was reverse transcribed with random hexamers. One entry per CDR3 protein results from TCRdb running MiXCR on the immunoSEQ multiplex PCR reads. The table has about 120,000 distinct CDR3 sequences, 85% to 95% seen once; the top ten hold about 0.098%. Input material: CD4+ T cells from PBMCs. The origin of the receptors is a human donor in good health.

V usage is TRBV20-1 and J usage is TRBJ2-5; the match to TRBD1 covers 7 bases. The ends lost 3 bases at V and 4 bases at J; junction bases unmatched: 8. Germline V gene lookup returns CDR1 DFQATT and CDR2 SNEGSKA (reference sequence). The CDR3 has 14 residues. This chain's CDR3 is CSASLFRGRETQYF. CDR3 sequence (DNA): TGCAGTGCTAGCCTGTTCAGGGGGAGAGAGACCCAGTACTTC.

The chain links TRBV7-9 to TRBJ2-1, with TRBD2 matching 9 bases. The CDR3 extends over 16 amino acids. With 1 base clipped from V and 4 bases from J, the junction kept 5 bases outside the gene matches. Per the germline V gene, CDR1 is SEHNR and CDR2 is FQNEAQ (reference sequence). The DNA of the CDR3 is TGTGCCAGCAGCTTAGAGGCGGGAGGGTATTACAATGAGCAGTTCTTC. It is translated as CASSLEAGGYYNEQFF.

The rearrangement joins TRBV19 to TRBJ2-5; the match to TRBD1 covers 7 bases. With V trimmed by 5 bases and J by 4 bases, 10 bases remained unmatched. CDR3 length: 15 residues. CDR1 is LNHDA and CDR2 is SQIVND in the germline V gene (reference sequence). The chain's CDR3 is CASSQVRGRRETQYF. The CDR3 DNA reads TGTGCCAGTAGTCAGGTCAGGGGGAGAAGAGAGACCCAGTACTTC.

The genes are TRBV9 and TRBJ2-7; 10 bases match TRBD1. Per germline, CDR1 SGDLS and CDR2 YYNGEE. This CDR3 spans 14 amino acids. V was pared by 3 bases and J by 7 bases, with 7 bases of the junction left unmatched. The CDR3 coding sequence is TGTGCCAGCAGCGCGAGGGGGACAGGGGTTGAGCAGTACTTC. Its translation: CASSARGTGVEQYF.

This clonotype was detected once. The chain uses TRBV19 and TRBJ2-1; possibly TRBD2 for D (6 bases). This CDR3 contains 14 residues. V was trimmed by 5 bases and J by 9 bases, leaving 17 bases between them. Germline CDR1 LNHDA, CDR2 SQIVND (reference sequence). The CDR3 reads CASSPPEVGGEQFF. The CDR3, as DNA: TGTGCCAGTAGTCCACCGGAGGTCGGGGGTGAGCAGTTCTTC.

This chain connects TRBV28 to TRBJ2-3; no clear D. CDR1 and CDR2 from the germline V gene are MDHEN and SYDVKM. The CDR3 totals 14 residues. Deletions cut 7 bases from V and 4 bases from J, with 15 bases between. The CDR3 nucleotides are TGTGCCAGCACTGTACCTGAGGTCCCAGATACGCAGTATTTT. Amino acids: CASTVPEVPDTQYF.

The V call is TRBV12-3 or TRBV12-4, the J call TRBJ2-1, with D perhaps matching TRBD1 (6 bases). The CDR3 is 15 residues long. With 5 bases removed from V and 1 base from J, the gap between germline ends came to 12 bases. The CDR3 loop reads CASSRGQGSYNEQFF. CDR3 bases: TGTGCCAGCAGTAGGGGACAAGGGTCCTACAATGAGCAGTTCTTC.

This clonotype came up once. The rearrangement links TRBV7-9 to TRBJ1-3; a possible D gene is TRBD1 (5 bases). Germline loops: CDR1 SEHNR, CDR2 FQNEAQ (reference sequence). The CDR3 covers 18 residues. V dropped 5 bases and J dropped 0 bases, with 20 bases sitting between them. This CDR3 reads CASSLRWGEPSSGNTIYF. Written as DNA, the CDR3 is TGTGCCAGCAGCCTCCGATGGGGGGAACCTTCCTCTGGAAACACCATATATTTT.

The J gene is TRBJ2-5, the V gene TRBV5-6, with 8 bases identical to TRBD1. This CDR3 comprises 15 residues. Germline V gene sequence: CDR1 SGHDT, CDR2 YYEEEE. Unmatched junction bases numbered 10, after V lost 4 bases and J lost 5 bases. CDR3: CASSLPFSGGETQYF. The CDR3 region has the DNA TGTGCCAGCAGCCTACCTTTCTCAGGGGGCGAGACCCAGTACTTC.

This clonotype was found once. This rearrangement joins TRBV5-4 to TRBJ2-5; TRBD2 matches 14 bases. J lost 1 base, V lost 4 bases, and 9 bases had no gene match. The CDR3 contains 18 residues. CDR1 is SGHNT and CDR2 is YYREEE in the germline V gene (reference sequence). The CDR3 protein is CASSRATSGRGVQETQYF. The DNA of the CDR3 is TGTGCCAGCAGCCGGGCGACTAGCGGGAGGGGTGTCCAAGAGACCCAGTACTTC.

This chain uses TRBV15 with TRBJ2-5; 7 bases fit TRBD1. CDR1 LNHNV and CDR2 YYDKDF come from the germline V gene (reference sequence). V lost 4 bases and J lost 5; bases outside the gene matches: 7. The CDR3 totals 14 residues. The CDR3 protein is CATSKDRVGETQYF. CDR3 coding DNA: TGTGCCACCAGCAAAGACAGGGTGGGTGAGACCCAGTACTTC. Supplemented by reference TRBV15 and TRBJ2-5, the full variable domain reads DAMVIQNPRYQVTQFGKPVTLSCSQTLNHNVMYWYQQKSSQAPKLLFHYYDKDFNNEADTPDNFQSRRPNTSFCFLDIRSPGLGDTAMYLCATSKDRVGETQYFGPGTRLLVL.

This sequence joins TRBV6-1 and TRBJ1-2, with D maybe TRBD1 (6 bases). The V gene's germline CDR1 is MNHNS and CDR2 SASEGT. The CDR3 is made up of 15 amino acids. V dropped 1 base and J dropped 4 bases, with 13 bases sitting between them. The CDR3 DNA sequence: TGTGCCAGCAGTGAAGTTGGGGGCCTTGGCTATGGCTACACCTTC. Amino acids: CASSEVGGLGYGYTF.

The V gene is TRBV9, the J gene TRBJ2-7, with D hard to call. Trimming removed 0 bases at V and 4 bases at J, with 14 bases between. The length of the CDR3 is 15 residues. CDR1 is SGDLS and CDR2 is YYNGEE in the germline V gene. CDR3 residues: CASSVVAGAEYEQYF. In DNA form, the CDR3 reads TGTGCCAGCAGCGTAGTAGCCGGTGCAGAGTACGAGCAGTACTTC.

The rearrangement joins TRBV11-2 to TRBJ1-2; maybe TRBD1 (6 bases). V was trimmed by 1 base and J by 5 bases, leaving 8 bases between them. This CDR3 has 13 residues. Germline V lookup: CDR1 SGHAT, CDR2 FQNNGV. CDR3 coding DNA: TGTGCCAGCAGCTTAGGACAGGTTTATGGCTACACCTTC. Protein sequence: CASSLGQVYGYTF.

V usage is TRBV2 and J usage is TRBJ2-7; D is unresolved. V shed 3 bases and J shed 2 bases, with 11 bases lying between them. This CDR3 is built from 14 residues. Germline V gene data show CDR1 as SNHLY and CDR2 as FYNNEI. The CDR3 protein is CASSEVRSPYEQYF. The DNA of the CDR3 is TGTGCCAGCAGTGAGGTCCGCAGCCCCTACGAGCAGTACTTC.

The chain is built from TRBV7-9 and TRBJ1-3; D call uncertain. The CDR3 contains 15 residues. The V and J ends lost 4 bases and 0 bases respectively, with 10 bases between them. The V gene's germline CDR1 is SEHNR and CDR2 FQNEAQ (reference sequence). The CDR3 sequence is CASSSDLSSGNTIYF. In DNA, the CDR3 is TGTGCCAGCAGCTCAGACTTGAGCTCTGGAAACACCATATATTTT.

This clonotype came up once. The chain couples TRBV7-3 to TRBJ2-1, with 7 bases fitting TRBD2. There are 17 residues in the CDR3. Germline V lookup: CDR1 SGHTA, CDR2 FQGTGA. V was pared by 5 bases and J by 7 bases, with 17 bases of the junction left unmatched. CDR3 sequence reads: CASSPTVGGGPRNEQFF. The CDR3 DNA sequence: TGTGCCAGCAGCCCTACTGTTGGGGGAGGGCCTAGGAATGAGCAGTTCTTC.

In its sample, this clonotype was seen once. The chain combines TRBV20-1 with TRBJ2-5; 9 bases fit TRBD2. V lost 3 bases, J lost 5 bases, and 16 bases stayed unmatched. CDR1 and CDR2 (germline): DFQATT, SNEGSKA (reference sequence). The CDR3 has 17 amino acids. The CDR3 DNA follows: TGCAGTGCTAGTCACCGCGGCGGGAGGGCCGGGGGTGAGACCCAGTACTTC. Translated, it gives CSASHRGGRAGGETQYF.

The V call is TRBV5-6, the J call TRBJ2-7; D unclear. Germline V gives CDR1 SGHDT, CDR2 YYEEEE. The V end lost 0 bases, the J end lost 8 bases, and 12 bases lay between the germline ends. The CDR3 is 13 residues long. The CDR3 loop is CASSLAFQPKQYF. The CDR3 DNA sequence: TGTGCCAGCAGCTTGGCCTTTCAGCCCAAGCAGTACTTC.

The chain carries TRBV5-6 and TRBJ2-7; D gene uncertain. Looked up from germline, CDR1 is SGHDT and CDR2 is YYEEEE. The CDR3 runs to 13 residues. Trimming pared 0 bases from V and 2 bases from J, leaving 6 bases between. The CDR3 here is CASSLVVPYEQYF. The CDR3 nucleotides read TGTGCCAGCAGCTTGGTTGTCCCCTACGAGCAGTACTTC. Complete variable domain (other parts from reference TRBV5-6 and TRBJ2-7): DAGVTQSPTHLIKTRGQQVTLRCSPKSGHDTVSWYQQALGQGPQFIFQYYEEEERQRGNFPDRFSGHQFPNYSSELNVNALLLGDSALYLCASSLVVPYEQYFGPGTRLTVT.

This clonotype was seen a few times. The CDR3 sequence is CASSSSGSTDTQYF. As DNA, the CDR3 is TGTGCCAGCAGTTCTAGCGGGAGCACAGATACGCAGTATTTT. This rearrangement joins TRBV27 to TRBJ2-3; 8 nucleotides line up with TRBD2. The CDR3 loop spans 14 amino acids. The trim removed 4 bases at V and 0 bases at J, leaving 0 bases unmatched. Germline V gives CDR1 MNHEY, CDR2 SMNVEV (reference sequence).

This clonotype is a singleton in its sample. This chain connects TRBV4-3 to TRBJ2-1; D gene uncertain. The closer fit of TRBJ2-7 to the DNA end suggests the J call may be wrong. Germline lookup yields CDR1 LGHNA and CDR2 YSLEER. The CDR3 has 13 residues. CDR3 nucleotides: TGCGCCAGCAGCCAAGATTATGGGCGGGAGCAGTACTTC. It translates to CASSQDYGREQYF.

The chain recombines TRBV10-2 with TRBJ2-1; the D gene is possibly TRBD2 (5 bases). The V and J ends lost 3 bases and 7 bases respectively, with 16 bases between them. The CDR3 contains 15 residues. Germline V CDR1 and CDR2: WSHSY, SAAADI. CDR3 nucleotides: TGCGCCAGCAGTGACGGCGCCGCGGGCCAAAATGAGCAGTTCTTC. It is translated as CASSDGAAGQNEQFF.

The table lists this clonotype with a few counts. The chain has TRBV30 and TRBJ2-7, with TRBD2 identical over 8 bases. V shed 4 bases and J 6 bases; nucleotides not matched to a gene: 8. The germline CDR1 and CDR2 sequences are GTSNPN and SVGIG (reference sequence). There are 13 residues in the CDR3. The CDR3 DNA follows: TGTGCCTGGATCCAGCGGGAGTATCCCGAGCAGTACTTC. Translation: CAWIQREYPEQYF.

In this sample, this clonotype turned up once. The rearrangement links TRBV19 to TRBJ1-5, with D possibly being TRBD1 (5 bases). The CDR3 loop spans 14 amino acids. CDR1 and CDR2 from the germline V gene are LNHDA and SQIVND (reference sequence). Between the trimmed V and J ends, which lost 5 bases and 7 bases, there was a span of 15 bases. Written as DNA, the CDR3 is TGTGCCAGTAGTCCGGCGGGGGGAGGCCAGCCCCAGCATTTT. It specifies CASSPAGGGQPQHF.

This sequence joins TRBV11-2 and TRBJ1-1, with 7 bases lining up with TRBD1. V lost 7 bases to trimming and J lost 3 bases; unmatched junction nucleotides: 11. In germline, CDR1 is SGHAT, CDR2 FQNNGV. The CDR3 totals 15 residues. In DNA form, the CDR3 reads TGTGCCAGCACGAACCCCCGGACAGGCGACACTGAAGCTTTCTTT. This gives the protein CASTNPRTGDTEAFF.

This rearrangement joins TRBV9 to TRBJ1-5; 10 nucleotides line up with TRBD1. CDR1 and CDR2 (germline): SGDLS, YYNGEE. Trimming took 4 bases from V and 6 from J; bases not matched to a gene: 13. The CDR3 spans 17 residues. CDR3 nucleotide sequence: TGTGCCAGCAGCCTAGGGTCGAGACAGGGGGCTGTTCAGCCCCAGCATTTT. It codes for CASSLGSRQGAVQPQHF.

The V call is TRBV16, the J call TRBJ1-5; D is unresolved. V shed 1 base and J shed 5 bases, with 9 bases lying between them. There are 14 residues in the CDR3. CDR1 is KGHSY and CDR2 is FQNENV in the germline V gene. CDR3 sequence: CASSQWETYQPQHF. The DNA of the CDR3 is TGTGCCAGCAGCCAATGGGAGACTTATCAGCCCCAGCATTTT.

The chain has TRBV29-1 and TRBJ2-2; 7 nucleotides agree with TRBD2. Germline CDR1 reads SQVTM; CDR2 reads ANQGSEA. This CDR3 is 15 amino acids long. After removal of 7 bases from V and 3 bases from J, the junction contained 11 bases not matched to a gene. CDR3 bases: TGCAGCGCCACGAGCGGACTAGTGGACACCGGGGAGCTGTTTTTT. Its translation is CSATSGLVDTGELFF.

This chain connects TRBV19 to TRBJ2-5; D might be TRBD1 (6 bases). This CDR3 spans 14 amino acids. The germline V and J ends were trimmed by 6 bases and 7 bases, with 18 bases remaining between them. From germline, CDR1 is LNHDA and CDR2 SQIVND (reference sequence). The CDR3 loop reads CASRVGATSGTQYF. The DNA of the CDR3 is TGTGCCAGTAGAGTGGGGGCAACCTCTGGGACCCAGTACTTC. Drawing the rest from reference TRBV19 and TRBJ2-5, the complete variable domain is DGGITQSPKYLFRKEGQNVTLSCEQNLNHDAMYWYRQDPGQGLRLIYYSQIVNDFQKGDIAEGYSVSREKKESFPLTVTSAQKNPTAFYLCASRVGATSGTQYFGPGTRLLVL.